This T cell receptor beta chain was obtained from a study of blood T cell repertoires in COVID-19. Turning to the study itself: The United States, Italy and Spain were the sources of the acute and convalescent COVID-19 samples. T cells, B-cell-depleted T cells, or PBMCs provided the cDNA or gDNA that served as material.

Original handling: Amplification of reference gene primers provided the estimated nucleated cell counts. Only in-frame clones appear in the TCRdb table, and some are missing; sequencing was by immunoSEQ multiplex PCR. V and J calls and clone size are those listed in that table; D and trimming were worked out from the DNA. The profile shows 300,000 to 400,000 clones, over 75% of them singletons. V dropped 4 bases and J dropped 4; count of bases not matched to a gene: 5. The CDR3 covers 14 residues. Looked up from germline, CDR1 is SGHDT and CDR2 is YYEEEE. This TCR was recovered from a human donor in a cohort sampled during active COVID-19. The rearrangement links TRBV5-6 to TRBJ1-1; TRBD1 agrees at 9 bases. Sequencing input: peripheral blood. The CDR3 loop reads CASSNTGGRTEAFF. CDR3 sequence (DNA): TGTGCCAGCAGCAATACAGGGGGCCGCACTGAAGCTTTCTTT. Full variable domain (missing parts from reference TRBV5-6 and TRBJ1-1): DAGVTQSPTHLIKTRGQQVTLRCSPKSGHDTVSWYQQALGQGPQFIFQYYEEEERQRGNFPDRFSGHQFPNYSSELNVNALLLGDSALYLCASSNTGGRTEAFFGQGTRLTVV.